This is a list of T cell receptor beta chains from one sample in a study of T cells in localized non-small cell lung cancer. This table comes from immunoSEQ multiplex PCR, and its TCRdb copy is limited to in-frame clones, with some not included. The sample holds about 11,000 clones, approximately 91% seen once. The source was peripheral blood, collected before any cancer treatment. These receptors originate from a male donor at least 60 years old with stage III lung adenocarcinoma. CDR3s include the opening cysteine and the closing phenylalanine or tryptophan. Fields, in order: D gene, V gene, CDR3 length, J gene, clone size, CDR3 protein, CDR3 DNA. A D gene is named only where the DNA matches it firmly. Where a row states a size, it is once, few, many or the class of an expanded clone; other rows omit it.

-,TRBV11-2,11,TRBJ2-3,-,CASSLSVTQYF,TGTGCCAGCAGCCTCTCAGTCACGCAGTATTTT
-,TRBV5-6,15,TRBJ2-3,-,CASSTRPPSTDTQYF,TGTGCCAGCAGCACCCGGCCGCCTAGCACAGATACGCAGTATTTT
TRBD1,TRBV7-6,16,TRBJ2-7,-,CASSLAATGVIYEQYF,TGTGCCAGCAGCTTAGCGGCGACAGGGGTTATCTACGAGCAGTACTTC
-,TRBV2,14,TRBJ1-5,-,CASSDIGSYQPQHF,TGTGCCAGCAGTGATATAGGCTCTTATCAGCCCCAGCATTTT
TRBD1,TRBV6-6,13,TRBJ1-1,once,CASSSTGVDEAFF,TGTGCCAGCAGCTCGACAGGGGTGGATGAAGCTTTCTTT
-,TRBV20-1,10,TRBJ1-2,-,CSARSYGYTF,TGCAGTGCCCGGTCCTATGGCTACACCTTC
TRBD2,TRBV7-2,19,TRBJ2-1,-,CASSRKGTSGTISYNEQFF,TGTGCCAGCAGCAGAAAAGGGACTAGCGGGACTATCTCCTACAATGAGCAGTTCTTC
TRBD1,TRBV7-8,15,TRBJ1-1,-,CASSLRTGGMGEAFF,TGTGCCAGCAGTTTGAGGACAGGGGGAATGGGTGAAGCTTTCTTT
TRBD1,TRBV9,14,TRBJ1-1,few,CASSPRTGNTEAFF,TGTGCCAGCAGCCCAAGGACAGGGAACACTGAAGCTTTCTTT
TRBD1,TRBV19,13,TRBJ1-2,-,CASGQTGSSGYTF,TGTGCCAGTGGACAGACAGGGTCGTCGGGCTACACCTTC
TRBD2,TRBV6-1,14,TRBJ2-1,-,CASIKSSGSNEQFF,TGTGCCAGCATAAAGTCTAGCGGGAGTAATGAGCAGTTCTTC
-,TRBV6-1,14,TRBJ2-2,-,CASSGDPNTGELFF,TGTGCCAGCAGTGGGGACCCTAACACCGGGGAGCTGTTTTTT
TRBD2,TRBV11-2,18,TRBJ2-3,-,CASSQVSGRLRAPDTQYF,TGTGCCAGCAGCCAAGTTAGCGGGAGATTAAGGGCCCCAGATACGCAGTATTTT
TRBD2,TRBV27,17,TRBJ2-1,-,CASTSGTSGSSYNEQFF,TGTGCCAGCACCTCGGGGACTAGCGGTAGCTCCTACAATGAGCAGTTCTTC
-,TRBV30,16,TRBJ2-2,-,CAWNRKGRFGTGELFF,TGTGCCTGGAATCGGAAGGGGCGTTTCGGTACCGGGGAGCTGTTTTTT
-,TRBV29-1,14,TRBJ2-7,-,CSVLSPDSVYEQYF,TGCAGCGTTCTTTCCCCGGACAGCGTCTACGAGCAGTACTTC
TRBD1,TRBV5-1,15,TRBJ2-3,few,CASSSRTGGTDTQYF,TGCGCCAGCAGCTCGCGGACAGGGGGCACAGATACGCAGTATTTT
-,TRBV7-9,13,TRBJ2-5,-,CASSRRQTETQYF,TGTGCCAGCAGCCGAAGACAGACGGAGACCCAGTACTTC
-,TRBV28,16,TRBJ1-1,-,CASSNSRARLNTEAFF,TGTGCCAGCAGTAACTCACGGGCAAGACTGAACACTGAAGCTTTCTTT
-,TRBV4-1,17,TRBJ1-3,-,CASSQGLEGRLGNTIYF,TGCGCCAGCAGCCAAGGCTTGGAGGGGCGGCTTGGAAACACCATATATTTT
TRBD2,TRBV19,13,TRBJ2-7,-,CASSVGTNYEQYF,TGTGCCAGTAGTGTCGGGACTAACTACGAGCAGTACTTC
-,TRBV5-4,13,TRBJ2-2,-,CASSSQKTGELFF,TGTGCCAGCAGCTCCCAAAAAACCGGGGAGCTGTTTTTT